The 30 T cell receptor beta chains presented below share a single source sample, sequenced in a study of shared clonotypes between healthy human individuals. Using immunoSEQ multiplex PCR, the repertoire was profiled, and TCRdb retains in-frame clones only, with some absent. The sample holds under 2,500,000 clones, roughly 95% seen once. The sequenced material came from naive CD4+ T cells sorted from blood. Subset noted: CD45RA+ positively selected. The receptor set was obtained from a man younger than 30 in good health.

The rearrangement links TRBV28 to TRBJ2-7; TRBD1 is a possible D gene (6 bases). V shed 5 bases and J shed 0 bases, with 20 bases lying between them. Germline lookup yields CDR1 MDHEN and CDR2 SYDVKM. This CDR3 is built from 17 residues. CDR3 loop: CASSPPKSGVFSYEQYF. DNA of the CDR3: TGTGCCAGCAGTCCACCAAAGTCAGGGGTTTTCTCCTACGAGCAGTACTTC.

The V gene is TRBV7-9, the J gene TRBJ2-7; the match to TRBD2 covers 9 bases. From germline, CDR1 is SEHNR and CDR2 FQNEAQ (reference sequence). V gave up 7 bases and J gave up 2 bases; unmatched junction bases: 6. The CDR3 spans 14 residues. CDR3 bases: TGTGCCAGCACCCGAGCGGGGGGAGCCTACGAGCAGTACTTC. Its protein product is CASTRAGGAYEQYF.

The genes are TRBV5-1 and TRBJ2-7; 9 positions match TRBD2. This CDR3 has 18 amino acids. CDR1 is SGHRS and CDR2 is YFSETQ in the germline V gene. With 0 bases clipped from V and 0 bases from J, the junction kept 10 bases outside the gene matches. CDR3 sequence reads: CASSLEGASGVSSYEQYF. In DNA form, the CDR3 reads TGCGCCAGCAGCTTGGAAGGGGCTAGCGGGGTCAGCTCCTACGAGCAGTACTTC.

The CDR3 sequence is CASRGSQGKETQYF. The CDR3 DNA follows: TGTGCCAGCAGGGGGAGCCAGGGGAAAGAGACCCAGTACTTC. The V gene is TRBV6-5, the J gene TRBJ2-5, with a possible D match to TRBD1 (6 bases). The CDR3 contains 14 residues. CDR1 MNHEY and CDR2 SVGAGI come from the germline V gene. With 6 bases removed from V and 3 bases from J, the gap between germline ends came to 14 bases.

The chain links TRBV6-4 to TRBJ1-6; 9 bases map to TRBD1. CDR3 length: 15 residues. With V trimmed by 9 bases and J by 4 bases, 7 bases remained unmatched. The germline CDR1 and CDR2 sequences are MRHNA and SNTAGT. For the CDR3, the DNA is TGTGCCAGGGCTTACAGGGGGCCGTATAATTCACCCCTCCACTTT. It is translated as CARAYRGPYNSPLHF.

The CDR3 here is CASSPDVTGELFF. The DNA for the CDR3 is TGTGCCAGCAGCCCCGATGTAACCGGGGAGCTGTTTTTT. This sequence joins TRBV11-2 and TRBJ2-2; D is unresolved. V was trimmed by 5 bases and J by 5 bases, leaving 9 bases between them. The CDR3 consists of 13 residues. The V gene's germline CDR1 is SGHAT and CDR2 FQNNGV.

This clone showed up just once. J is TRBJ1-4 and V is TRBV18; no firm D call. The V and J ends lost 2 bases and 0 bases respectively, with 10 bases between them. The CDR3 contains 16 residues. Germline CDR1 KGHSH, CDR2 LQKENI. In nucleotides, the CDR3 is TGTGCCAGCTCACCAGTACAGATATCAACTAATGAAAAACTGTTTTTT. This gives the protein CASSPVQISTNEKLFF. The full variable domain, with the rest looked up from reference TRBV18 and TRBJ1-4, is NAGVMQNPRHLVRRRGQEARLRCSPMKGHSHVYWYRQLPEEGLKFMVYLQKENIIDESGMPKERFSAEFPKEGPSILRIQQVVRGDSAAYFCASSPVQISTNEKLFFGSGTQLSVL.

The rearrangement joins TRBV7-3 to TRBJ1-2, with TRBD1 identical over 9 bases. The CDR3 length is 14 residues. CDR1 SGHTA and CDR2 FQGTGA come from the germline V gene. J lost 8 bases, V lost 5 bases, and 9 bases had no gene match. Written as DNA, the CDR3 is TGTGCCAGCAGCCCAGGGACAGGGACGAACGGCTACACCTTC. This encodes CASSPGTGTNGYTF.

This rearrangement joins TRBV2 to TRBJ2-4, with D tentatively TRBD2 (5 bases). The CDR3 is 16 amino acids. Germline CDR1 SNHLY, CDR2 FYNNEI. Trimming took off 6 bases at V and 0 bases at J, with 15 bases between the two ends. The DNA for the CDR3 is TGTGCCAGCAGGGAGGACTCCCTTGGAGCCAAAAACATTCAGTACTTC. Translation gives CASREDSLGAKNIQYF.

The DNA of the CDR3 is TGTGCCAGCAGTTCTCCGGGACAGGGGGGTGATCAGCCCCAGCATTTT. Its protein is CASSSPGQGGDQPQHF. V gene TRBV28 combines with J gene TRBJ1-5; 11 bases are a match to TRBD1. Germline-derived CDR1 and CDR2 are MDHEN and SYDVKM. The CDR3 is 16 residues long. V gave up 4 bases and J gave up 5 bases; unmatched junction bases: 7.

This sequence joins TRBV28 and TRBJ2-1; a weak D match, TRBD2 (5 bases). Deletions cut 3 bases from V and 4 bases from J, with 13 bases between. Germline assignment: CDR1 MDHEN and CDR2 SYDVKM. The CDR3 loop spans 15 amino acids. In DNA form, the CDR3 reads TGTGCCAGCAGTTTCACTAGAACGGGGTACAATGAGCAGTTCTTC. Its protein is CASSFTRTGYNEQFF. Using reference TRBV28 and TRBJ2-1 for the parts outside the CDR3, the full variable domain is DVKVTQSSRYLVKRTGEKVFLECVQDMDHENMFWYRQDPGLGLRLIYFSYDVKMKEKGDIPEGYSVSREKKERFSLILESASTNQTSMYLCASSFTRTGYNEQFFGPGTRLTVL.

V usage is TRBV30 and J usage is TRBJ1-2; no firm D call. Trimming took 3 bases from V and 8 from J, leaving 10 bases between them. Looked up from germline, CDR1 is GTSNPN and CDR2 is SVGIG (reference sequence). The CDR3 runs 11 residues. The CDR3 protein is CAWREGGGYTF. For the CDR3, the DNA is TGTGCCTGGAGAGAGGGAGGCGGCTACACCTTC.

The chain employs TRBV4-1 and TRBJ1-5; possibly TRBD1 for D (6 bases). Per germline, CDR1 MGHRA and CDR2 YSYEKL. V lost 0 bases and J lost 2, with 14 bases in between. This CDR3 comprises 17 residues. CDR3 sequence: CASSQEGRGSGNQPQHF. Written as DNA, the CDR3 is TGCGCCAGCAGCCAAGAGGGCAGGGGATCAGGCAATCAGCCCCAGCATTTT.

The chain is built from TRBV7-8 and TRBJ2-5, with 10 bases aligning to TRBD1. This CDR3 is 15 amino acids long. Losses at the gene ends were 4 bases for V and 5 bases for J; bases not matched to a gene: 7. Germline V CDR1 and CDR2: SGHVS, FQNEAQ. CDR3 region: CASSSRDRGLETQYF. The CDR3 bases are TGTGCCAGCAGCTCACGGGACAGGGGCTTGGAGACCCAGTACTTC.

This clone was observed once. The rearrangement uses TRBV11-2 and TRBJ2-1; D tentatively fits TRBD1 or TRBD2 (5 bases each). The CDR3 runs to 15 residues. V lost 5 bases and J lost 3, with 14 bases in between. Germline CDR1 is SGHAT and CDR2 is FQNNGV. The CDR3: CASSGGGLGYNEQFF. The CDR3 DNA reads as TGTGCCAGCAGCGGTGGGGGTTTGGGCTACAATGAGCAGTTCTTC.

The V gene is TRBV7-9, the J gene TRBJ2-4, with TRBD1 as a possible D gene (6 bases). The CDR3 runs 14 residues. V lost 2 bases and J 7 bases, leaving 12 bases between the germline ends. Germline CDR1 is SEHNR and CDR2 is FQNEAQ (reference sequence). The CDR3 DNA is TGTGCCAGCAGCTTAAAGGGGGATGTCAACATTCAGTACTTC. Residues: CASSLKGDVNIQYF.

This clone was observed once. The chain combines TRBV9 with TRBJ1-5; possibly TRBD1 for D (5 bases). Trimming left V 3 bases short and J 7 bases short, with 17 bases between. The CDR3 extends over 15 amino acids. Germline V CDR1 and CDR2: SGDLS, YYNGEE. Written as DNA, the CDR3 is TGTGCCAGCAGCGCGTCGACCACAGAGGGGCAGCCCCAGCATTTT. Its translation is CASSASTTEGQPQHF.

V gene TRBV2 combines with J gene TRBJ1-3; 7 nucleotides align to TRBD1. The CDR3 covers 14 residues. The germline gives CDR1 SNHLY, CDR2 FYNNEI. Trimming at V came to 8 bases and at J to 2 bases, leaving 6 bases not matched to a gene. CDR3 in DNA: TGTGCCAGCCTGATTGACAGGGCTGGAAACACCATATATTTT. This encodes CASLIDRAGNTIYF. Filled out from reference TRBV2 and TRBJ1-3, the complete variable domain reads EPEVTQTPSHQVTQMGQEVILRCVPISNHLYFYWYRQILGQKVEFLVSFYNNEISEKSEIFDDQFSVERPDGSNFTLKIRSTKLEDSAMYFCASLIDRAGNTIYFGEGSWLTVV.

Concerning this clone itself: Additional DNA sequences in this sample encode the identical CDR3. The rearrangement uses TRBV27 and TRBJ1-6; unclear D gene. Trimming removed 2 bases at V and 0 bases at J, with 14 bases between. This CDR3 is built from 18 residues. Germline V gene sequence: CDR1 MNHEY, CDR2 SMNVEV (reference sequence). The CDR3 reads CASSLLRPQSSYNSPLHF. The CDR3 DNA reads TGTGCCAGCAGTTTACTCAGACCGCAGAGCTCCTATAATTCACCCCTCCACTTT.

CDR3 sequence reads: CASSLAEGYEQYF. DNA for the CDR3: TGTGCCAGCAGTCTAGCGGAGGGCTACGAGCAGTACTTC. The J gene is TRBJ2-7, the V gene TRBV2, with 7 bases identical to TRBD2. The germline gives CDR1 SNHLY, CDR2 FYNNEI. This CDR3 spans 13 amino acids. The J segment lost 3 bases and the V segment lost 5 bases, leaving 4 bases of the junction unmatched. The complete variable domain, with remaining parts taken from reference TRBV2 and TRBJ2-7, reads EPEVTQTPSHQVTQMGQEVILRCVPISNHLYFYWYRQILGQKVEFLVSFYNNEISEKSEIFDDQFSVERPDGSNFTLKIRSTKLEDSAMYFCASSLAEGYEQYFGPGTRLTVT.

The chain links TRBV5-4 to TRBJ2-7; D remains unclear. CDR3 size: 13 residues. In germline, CDR1 is SGHNT, CDR2 YYREEE (reference sequence). V lost 1 base, J lost 1 base, and 6 bases lay in between. CDR3 bases: TGTGCCAGCAGCTTGAAGACGTCCTACGAGCAGTACTTC. It yields the protein CASSLKTSYEQYF.

The chain carries TRBV11-2 and TRBJ2-1; a possible D gene is TRBD2 (6 bases). From germline, CDR1 is SGHAT and CDR2 FQNNGV. CDR3 length: 14 residues. Trimming removed 7 bases from V and 5 bases from J, with 15 bases in between. The CDR3 protein is CASTGFGGDNEQFF. As DNA, the CDR3 is TGTGCCAGCACCGGTTTCGGCGGGGACAATGAGCAGTTCTTC.

The V call is TRBV7-9, the J call TRBJ2-5; 10 bases map to TRBD1. CDR3 size: 17 residues. Germline V lookup: CDR1 SEHNR, CDR2 FQNEAQ (reference sequence). V shed 5 bases, J shed 0 bases, and the junction held 9 bases outside the gene matches. The CDR3 sequence: CASSPTGGGGYQETQYF. Written as DNA, the CDR3 is TGTGCCAGCAGCCCGACAGGGGGCGGAGGGTACCAAGAGACCCAGTACTTC.

The V call is TRBV7-3, the J call TRBJ2-3; no firm D call. Trimming removed 2 bases from V and 1 base from J, with 13 bases in between. The CDR3 is 16 residues long. Per germline, CDR1 SGHTA and CDR2 FQGTGA. The CDR3 coding sequence is TGTGCCAGCAGCTTATGGGCCGCGCCGCGCACAGATACGCAGTATTTT. Its protein product is CASSLWAAPRTDTQYF.

CDR3 in DNA: TGTGCCAGCAGTCCCGGACGGAACTATGGCTACACCTTC. This codes for CASSPGRNYGYTF. The chain has TRBV6-6 and TRBJ1-2; no firm D call. The length of the CDR3 is 13 residues. V was pared by 5 bases and J by 2 bases, with 9 bases between. Germline lookup yields CDR1 MNHNY and CDR2 SVGAGI (reference sequence).

The chain couples TRBV5-4 to TRBJ2-3; D assignment may be TRBD1 or TRBD2 (5 bases each). Germline CDR1 and CDR2: SGHNT and YYREEE (reference sequence). This CDR3 comprises 14 residues. Trimming left V 4 bases short and J 1 base short, with 10 bases between. The CDR3 here is CASSMPGRTDTQYF. In DNA, the CDR3 is TGTGCCAGCAGCATGCCGGGACGCACAGATACGCAGTATTTT.

J is TRBJ1-6 and V is TRBV6-1; D gene ambiguous. Trimming left V 7 bases short and J 7 bases short, with 17 bases between. This CDR3 has 15 amino acids. CDR1 and CDR2 (germline): MNHNS, SASEGT. The CDR3 here is CASTFGGGNNSPLHF. CDR3 nucleotide sequence: TGTGCCAGCACCTTTGGAGGTGGAAACAATTCACCCCTCCACTTT.

This chain joins TRBV6-1 and TRBJ1-2; D perhaps matches TRBD1 (5 bases). This CDR3 spans 12 amino acids. Germline CDR1 is MNHNS and CDR2 is SASEGT. Trimming removed 6 bases from V and 6 bases from J, with 11 bases in between. CDR3 DNA: TGTGCCAGCAGCCTGGTGGGGGATGGCTACACCTTC. The encoded protein is CASSLVGDGYTF.

There are a few counts of this clone. V is TRBV10-1 and J is TRBJ1-6; D gene ambiguous. The V end lost 3 bases, the J end lost 8 bases, and 8 bases lay between the germline ends. Germline loops: CDR1 WNHNN, CDR2 SYGVQD (reference sequence). There are 13 residues in the CDR3. In nucleotides, the CDR3 is TGCGCCAGCAGTGAAGATGGGGATTCACCCCTCCACTTT. It specifies CASSEDGDSPLHF.

This clone occurred once. V and J are TRBV6-6 and TRBJ1-2, with 10 bases fitting TRBD1. The germline gives CDR1 MNHNY, CDR2 SVGAGI (reference sequence). Germline trimming cut 2 bases from V and 3 bases from J; bases unmatched to any gene: 6. The CDR3 is 16 residues long. The CDR3 DNA is TGTGCCAGCAGTTACCCATCGGGACAGGGGTACTATGGCTACACCTTC. It encodes CASSYPSGQGYYGYTF.